A single sample is the source of the 12 T cell receptor beta chains below, sequenced in a study of early T cells in non-severe SARS-CoV-2 infection. TCRdb redid the calling of the 5' RACE reads with MiXCR, one entry per CDR3 protein. This sample has 85,000 to 100,000 distinct CDR3 sequences, with 16% found just once. Sequencing was performed on whole blood, taken at baseline. The receptors were gathered from an adult who was a healthcare worker with PCR-confirmed SARS-CoV-2 infection or an uninfected control (not recorded which).

This clonotype was observed a few times. The J gene is TRBJ1-1, the V gene TRBV4-3; a possible D gene is TRBD1 (5 bases). Trimming removed 1 base at V and 4 bases at J, with 13 bases between. This CDR3 contains 15 residues. CDR1 and CDR2 (germline): LGHNA, YSLEER. CDR3 in DNA: TGCGCCAGCAGCCAAGTTTTGTCCGGGGGCACTGAAGCTTTCTTT. Its translation is CASSQVLSGGTEAFF.

This chain uses TRBV18 with TRBJ1-2, with 9 nucleotides matching TRBD1. Unmatched junction bases numbered 10, after V lost 3 bases and J lost 8 bases. The CDR3 covers 15 residues. Germline V gene sequence: CDR1 KGHSH, CDR2 LQKENI. The CDR3: CASSPLDRGKGGYTF. CDR3 nucleotides: TGTGCCAGCTCACCGCTTGACAGGGGGAAAGGAGGCTACACCTTC.

This clonotype has ten or more counts. The CDR3 spells CASSNRYEQYF. CDR3 coding DNA: TGTGCCAGCAGCAACAGGTACGAGCAGTACTTC. The chain uses TRBV12-3 or TRBV12-4 and TRBJ2-7; D might be TRBD1 (5 bases). The CDR3 has 11 amino acids. Trimming left V 6 bases short and J 4 bases short, with 7 bases between.

This chain's CDR3 is CASSDPGPRTSGSTDTQYF. In DNA form, the CDR3 reads TGTGCCAGCAGTGATCCTGGTCCCCGGACTAGCGGGAGTACAGATACGCAGTATTTT. The rearrangement links TRBV6-6 to TRBJ2-3, with 13 bases aligning to TRBD2. Per the germline V gene, CDR1 is MNHNY and CDR2 is SVGAGI (reference sequence). The CDR3 spans 19 residues. The trim removed 5 bases at V and 3 bases at J, leaving 14 bases unmatched.

The sample holds one count of this clonotype. The rearrangement joins TRBV30 to TRBJ1-6, with TRBD1 matching 9 bases. CDR3 size: 15 residues. J was trimmed by 6 bases and V by 1 base; bases with no gene match: 4. Germline V gene data show CDR1 as GTSNPN and CDR2 as SVGIG (reference sequence). This CDR3 reads CAWSDPDRGNSPLHF. The CDR3 DNA is TGTGCCTGGAGTGACCCGGACAGGGGTAATTCACCCCTCCACTTT.

This chain connects TRBV20-1 to TRBJ2-7; D is ambiguous. The CDR3 extends over 16 amino acids. Germline lookup yields CDR1 DFQATT and CDR2 SNEGSKA (reference sequence). The V end lost 6 bases, the J end lost 0 bases, and 21 bases lay between the germline ends. In DNA, the CDR3 is TGCAGTGCGATTCCTCCGGCAGGCCCTATCTCCTACGAGCAGTACTTC. Amino acids: CSAIPPAGPISYEQYF.

This clonotype has more than one count but fewer than ten. The chain joins TRBV5-1 to TRBJ2-3, with no clear D. The CDR3 consists of 14 residues. Between the trimmed V and J ends, which lost 0 bases and 6 bases, there was a span of 11 bases. CDR1 SGHRS and CDR2 YFSETQ come from the germline V gene. The CDR3 nucleotides read TGCGCCAGCAGCTTGGAACAGAATCCCGATACGCAGTATTTT. It codes for CASSLEQNPDTQYF.

This clonotype has a handful of counts. The chain uses TRBV2 and TRBJ2-7, with D hard to call. The CDR3 has 11 amino acids. Germline CDR1 SNHLY, CDR2 FYNNEI. Trimming cost V 8 bases and J 6 bases, with 11 bases left between them. The CDR3 sequence is CASLLTREQYF. CDR3 in DNA: TGTGCCAGCCTCCTAACTCGCGAGCAGTACTTC.

There are many counts of this clonotype. J is TRBJ2-1 and V is TRBV12-3 or TRBV12-4, with D uncertain. The CDR3 is made up of 14 amino acids. V was clipped by 6 bases and J by 10 bases, with 19 bases between them. The CDR3 loop reads CASSQPARSFEQFF. The CDR3 DNA reads as TGTGCCAGCAGCCAACCAGCTAGAAGTTTCGAGCAGTTCTTC.

This clonotype was seen a few times. The chain carries TRBV12-3 or TRBV12-4 and TRBJ2-2; D gene ambiguous. This CDR3 contains 11 residues. V was cut by 5 bases and J by 13 bases, with 11 bases left in between. CDR3 sequence (DNA): TGTGCCAGCAGTCAGCAGTACCGGCTGTTTTTT. Protein: CASSQQYRLFF.

This clonotype was picked up many times. The chain recombines TRBV5-5 with TRBJ2-5; 11 bases are shared with TRBD2. This CDR3 region has 14 residues. The germline V gene encodes CDR1 SGHKS and CDR2 YYEKEE (reference sequence). The J segment lost 4 bases and the V segment lost 4 bases, leaving 3 bases of the junction unmatched. The CDR3 region is CASSHLAGGETQYF. CDR3 nucleotides: TGTGCCAGCAGCCACCTAGCGGGAGGAGAGACCCAGTACTTC.

The gene calls are TRBV4-2 and TRBJ2-1; D is perhaps TRBD1 (6 bases). The V end was cut by 3 bases, the J end by 9 bases, with 12 bases between. Germline V gene sequence: CDR1 LGHNA, CDR2 YNFKEQ. The length of the CDR3 is 13 residues. The CDR3 spells CASSQAGTTEQFF. The DNA for the CDR3 is TGTGCCAGCAGCCAGGCCGGGACAACTGAGCAGTTCTTC.